This TCR beta chain is drawn from a study of T cells expressing NK-cell markers. Overall study context: Seven donors tested HCMV-seropositive and one tested seronegative among the eight sequenced. Notes on the study in general: A few of the donors also had these clonotypes leading their CD3+CD56-NKG2C+ fraction. Expanded clones of NKG2C+ T cells had an unclear HCMV specificity.

For each CDR3 protein, TCRdb gives one entry from its re-call of the 5' RACE reads, without DNA. Its table lists under 500,000 distinct CDR3 sequences. In regard to this clonotype: Antigen specificity is unknown.

The CDR3 sequence is 15 residues long. Germline V gene sequence: CDR1 SGHRS, CDR2 YFSETQ. The gene calls are TRBV5-1 and TRBJ2-7; TCRdb gives TRBD1 as the D gene, but with no DNA this cannot be confirmed. The material sequenced was blood T cells: a sorted CD56 or NKG2C T cell subset, CD4+ or CD8+ T cells, or bulk PBMC T cells (not recorded which). The receptor was derived from a woman aged 18-70 years in good health. This chain's CDR3 is CASRGQGLFLDEQYF.